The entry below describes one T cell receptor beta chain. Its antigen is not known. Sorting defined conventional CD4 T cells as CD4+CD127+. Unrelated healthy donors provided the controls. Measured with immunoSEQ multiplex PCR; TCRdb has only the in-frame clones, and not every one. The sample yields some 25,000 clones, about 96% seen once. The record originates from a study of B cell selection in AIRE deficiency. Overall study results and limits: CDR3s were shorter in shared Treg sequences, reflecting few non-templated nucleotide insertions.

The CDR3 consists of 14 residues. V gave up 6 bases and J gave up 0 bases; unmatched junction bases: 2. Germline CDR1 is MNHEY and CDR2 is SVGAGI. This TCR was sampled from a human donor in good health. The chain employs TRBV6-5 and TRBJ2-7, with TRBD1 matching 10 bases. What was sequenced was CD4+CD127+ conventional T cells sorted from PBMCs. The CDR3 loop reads CASRDRGHSYEQYF. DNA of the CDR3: TGTGCCAGCAGAGACAGGGGGCACTCCTACGAGCAGTACTTC.